This TCR beta chain is from a study of cytomegalovirus exposure and HLA in healthy donors. Study-wide findings and caveats: Later on, an analysis tied 15,000 to 20,000 TCR beta sequences to HLA alleles at 0.05 false discovery rate. Near-uniform donor sequencing depth was presumed by presence/absence analyses. Researchers reported in a later analysis that a missense DCLRE1C variant was tied to TCR beta V- and J-gene trimming. Cytomegalovirus-associated TCR beta chains were listed, numbering some 170.

Remarks on this clone: The antigen is unknown.

PCR primers comprised 60 Vbeta and 13 Jbeta primers. Here immunoSEQ multiplex PCR was the method, and the copy in TCRdb shows in-frame clones only, minus some. The sample lists 150,000 to 200,000 clones; roughly 80% were seen once. Germline CDR1 SEHNR, CDR2 FQNEAQ (reference sequence). V dropped 2 bases and J dropped 5; count of bases not matched to a gene: 6. CDR3 length: 15 amino acids. The TCR comes from a female donor in good health and CMV-seronegative. The specimen was PBMCs. The gene calls are TRBV7-9 and TRBJ2-5; TRBD1 matches 9 bases. The CDR3 spells CASSLRTGERETQYF. CDR3 DNA sequence: TGTGCCAGCAGCTTAAGGACAGGGGAGAGGGAGACCCAGTACTTC. The full variable domain, with the rest looked up from reference TRBV7-9 and TRBJ2-5, is DTGVSQNPRHKITKRGQNVTFRCDPISEHNRLYWYRQTLGQGPEFLTYFQNEAQLEKSRLLSDRFSAERPKGSFSTLEIQRTEQGDSAMYLCASSLRTGERETQYFGPGTRLLVL.